The entry below gives a single T cell receptor (beta chain) sequence along with its context. Its antigen is unidentified. This record comes from a study of a mutant IDH1 vaccine in newly diagnosed glioma. The sample's time point: week 11, during vaccination. Vaccination comprised doses that each held 300 ug of mutant IDH1 20-mer peptide, plus topical imiquimod. Donors had new WHO grade 3 or 4 IDH1-mutant, ATRX-lost astrocytomas. CDR3 length: 16 residues. The V end was cut by 7 bases, the J end by 0 bases, with 19 bases between. Germline CDR1 is SGHRS and CDR2 is YFSETQ. Only in-frame clones appear in the TCRdb table, and some are missing; sequencing was by immunoSEQ multiplex PCR. This table holds tens of thousands of clones, 80% found once.

The specimen was PBMCs, collected from a glioma patient whose treatment included an IDH1 peptide vaccine. The V call is TRBV5-1, the J call TRBJ1-1; D is possibly TRBD1 (6 bases). This clonotype was obtained from a man between 45 and 60 years old with glioma. CDR3 DNA: TGCGCCAGCTCCCCCGATCCAGGGGCGATGAACACTGAAGCTTTCTTT. This encodes CASSPDPGAMNTEAFF.